A single sample gave rise to the 21 T cell receptor beta chains below, sequenced in a study of blood T cell repertoires in COVID-19. Data came from immunoSEQ multiplex PCR; TCRdb stores just in-frame clones and leaves some out. The sample has about 150,000 clones; 79% are singletons. Material: PBMCs or T cells enriched from blood (not recorded which). The receptors stem from a woman between 70 and 85 years old in a cohort exposed to, infected with or recovered from COVID-19 (not recorded which).

The rearrangement links TRBV2 to TRBJ1-1, with a tentative D call TRBD1 (6 bases). V was clipped by 11 bases and J by 1 base, with 8 bases between them. The CDR3 is 11 residues long. Germline lookup yields CDR1 SNHLY and CDR2 FYNNEI. The CDR3 protein is CARGANTEAFF. The CDR3, as DNA: TGTGCCCGGGGGGCGAACACTGAAGCTTTCTTT.

The chain joins TRBV18 to TRBJ2-7, with unresolved D. This CDR3 is built from 16 residues. V was cut by 2 bases and J by 0 bases, with 14 bases left in between. Germline CDR1 is KGHSH and CDR2 is LQKENI. The CDR3 bases are TGTGCCAGCTCACCAAGAGGTGGCAGCAACTCCTACGAGCAGTACTTC. Translated, it gives CASSPRGGSNSYEQYF.

The V and J genes are TRBV5-1 and TRBJ1-5; D might be TRBD1 (5 bases). Looked up from germline, CDR1 is SGHRS and CDR2 is YFSETQ. This CDR3 comprises 14 residues. Trimming stripped 0 bases from V and 3 bases from J, with 7 bases between. The CDR3 nucleotides are TGCGCCAGCAGCTTGGGACAGCCCAATCAGCCCCAGCATTTT. The encoded protein is CASSLGQPNQPQHF.

The chain has TRBV19 and TRBJ1-1; no definite D call. Germline V gene data show CDR1 as LNHDA and CDR2 as SQIVND (reference sequence). This CDR3 has 13 amino acids. V was clipped by 3 bases and J by 7 bases, with 12 bases between them. The CDR3 coding sequence is TGTGCCAGTAGTATCGTGGTGGACTTTGAAGCTTTCTTT. Encoded protein: CASSIVVDFEAFF.

The rearrangement uses TRBV6-2 or TRBV6-3 and TRBJ1-5; D call uncertain. Germline lookup yields CDR1 MNHEY and CDR2 SVGEGT. This CDR3 has 17 amino acids. V lost 5 bases and J lost 4, with 21 bases in between. The DNA for the CDR3 is TGTGCCAGCAGTCCGATAGTCCTAGCGGGAGTGAATCAGCCCCAGCATTTT. Amino acids: CASSPIVLAGVNQPQHF.

The J gene is TRBJ2-7, the V gene TRBV19, with 9 bases that match TRBD2. The V segment lost 3 bases and the J segment 7 bases; nucleotides outside the gene matches: 7. CDR3 length equals 14 residues. CDR1 is LNHDA, CDR2 SQIVND, per germline (reference sequence). The CDR3 bases are TGTGCCAGTAGTATTGGCCTTACTAGCGGGGAGCAGTACTTC. Protein sequence: CASSIGLTSGEQYF.

This sequence joins TRBV7-9 and TRBJ2-5; D gene unclear. The length of the CDR3 is 13 residues. Looked up from germline, CDR1 is SEHNR and CDR2 is FQNEAQ (reference sequence). With 6 bases removed from V and 1 base from J, the gap between germline ends came to 9 bases. CDR3 nucleotide sequence: TGTGCCAGCAGTATATACGGCCAAGAGACCCAGTACTTC. Protein product: CASSIYGQETQYF.

The genes are TRBV28 and TRBJ2-1, with 8 bases lining up with TRBD2. Germline CDR1 and CDR2: MDHEN and SYDVKM. V was clipped by 2 bases and J by 7 bases; unmatched bases: 7. This CDR3 comprises 15 residues. The DNA of the CDR3 is TGTGCCAGCAGTTTAGGGGGACTAGTCGGTAATGAGCAGTTCTTC. Protein: CASSLGGLVGNEQFF.

The chain has TRBV6-1 and TRBJ2-1; TRBD2 matches 10 bases. Germline CDR1 is MNHNS and CDR2 is SASEGT. CDR3 length: 18 amino acids. J lost 6 bases, V lost 1 base, and 12 bases had no gene match. The CDR3 loop reads CASSEGFSGTSVLNEQFF. The CDR3 region has the DNA TGTGCCAGCAGTGAAGGCTTTTCCGGGACTAGCGTTCTCAATGAGCAGTTCTTC.

In this sample, this clone turned up a few times. The V and J genes are TRBV5-1 and TRBJ2-6, with D unresolved. CDR1 and CDR2 from the germline V gene are SGHRS and YFSETQ. This CDR3 contains 17 residues. Trimming pared 0 bases from V and 2 bases from J, leaving 12 bases between. The CDR3 loop is CASSLDAAGPGANVLTF. DNA for the CDR3: TGCGCCAGCAGCTTGGACGCTGCTGGCCCTGGGGCCAACGTCCTGACTTTC.

The gene calls are TRBV2 and TRBJ2-7; TRBD1 aligns across 9 bases. This CDR3 is 13 amino acids long. Germline loops: CDR1 SNHLY, CDR2 FYNNEI. Losses at the gene ends were 7 bases for V and 2 bases for J; bases not matched to a gene: 3. The CDR3 DNA sequence: TGTGCCAGCAATCGACAGGGGGCCTACGAGCAGTACTTC. Amino acid sequence: CASNRQGAYEQYF. Based on the CDR3 plus reference TRBV2 and TRBJ2-7, the full variable domain is EPEVTQTPSHQVTQMGQEVILRCVPISNHLYFYWYRQILGQKVEFLVSFYNNEISEKSEIFDDQFSVERPDGSNFTLKIRSTKLEDSAMYFCASNRQGAYEQYFGPGTRLTVT.

The chain employs TRBV5-1 and TRBJ2-7; maybe TRBD1 (6 bases). Germline V gives CDR1 SGHRS, CDR2 YFSETQ. CDR3 length: 15 amino acids. Trimming cost V 0 bases and J 6 bases, with 16 bases left between them. CDR3 sequence reads: CASSLGPQGFGEQYF. The CDR3 coding sequence is TGCGCCAGCAGCTTGGGTCCACAGGGTTTCGGCGAGCAGTACTTC.

The chain uses TRBV10-3 and TRBJ1-2, with 7 positions matching TRBD1. CDR1 and CDR2 (germline): ENHRY, SYGVKD. The CDR3 loop spans 13 amino acids. V lost 6 bases and J lost 5; bases outside the gene matches: 6. CDR3 loop: CAIRGQGVYGYTF. The CDR3 DNA is TGTGCCATCAGGGGCCAGGGGGTGTATGGCTACACCTTC.

This clone was seen a single time. In nucleotides, the CDR3 is TGTGCCATCAGTGCAAATCCTGGTGGTCTAGCGGGAGGCTACGAGCAGTACTTC. Translated: CAISANPGGLAGGYEQYF. The chain uses TRBV10-3 and TRBJ2-7; 11 bases map to TRBD2. The germline gives CDR1 ENHRY, CDR2 SYGVKD. Unmatched junction bases numbered 14, after V lost 4 bases and J lost 3 bases. The CDR3 loop spans 18 amino acids.

The chain joins TRBV18 to TRBJ2-1; 8 bases match TRBD2. With 3 bases clipped from V and 0 bases from J, the junction kept 4 bases outside the gene matches. The CDR3 is 16 residues long. Germline V gene data show CDR1 as KGHSH and CDR2 as LQKENI. The CDR3 sequence is CASSPRGGFSYNEQFF. The CDR3 DNA sequence: TGTGCCAGCTCACCCCGGGGGGGGTTCTCCTACAATGAGCAGTTCTTC.

The chain is built from TRBV29-1 and TRBJ1-5; D is undetermined. This CDR3 spans 13 amino acids. Germline CDR1 and CDR2: SQVTM and ANQGSEA. V gave up 4 bases and J gave up 4 bases, with 11 bases separating them. CDR3: CSVGYSLNQPQHF. The CDR3 nucleotides read TGCAGCGTTGGATACAGCCTGAATCAGCCCCAGCATTTT.

Only a few counts were recorded for this clone. The CDR3, as DNA: TGTGCCAGCAGCCAAGATTACAGGGCCCTTAGCACAGATACGCAGTATTTT. It translates to CASSQDYRALSTDTQYF. The rearrangement uses TRBV4-2 and TRBJ2-3; D is possibly TRBD1 (6 bases). This CDR3 is built from 17 residues. CDR1 is LGHNA, CDR2 YNFKEQ, per germline. Trimming shortened V by 0 bases and J by 0 bases, and 13 bases separated the two germline ends.

The chain recombines TRBV28 with TRBJ2-1; no firm D call. Germline CDR1 reads MDHEN; CDR2 reads SYDVKM. Trimming took 5 bases from V and 5 from J, leaving 16 bases between them. The CDR3 is made up of 15 amino acids. CDR3 DNA sequence: TGTGCCAGCAGTACCCGGGTCCGCCCTCACAATGAGCAGTTCTTC. It codes for CASSTRVRPHNEQFF.

This clone was counted once. This sequence joins TRBV6-2 or TRBV6-3 and TRBJ2-7, with 7 positions matching TRBD2. V was pared by 2 bases and J by 1 base, with 5 bases of the junction left unmatched. CDR3 length equals 15 residues. Germline V gene data show CDR1 as MNHEY and CDR2 as SVGEGT. In DNA, the CDR3 is TGTGCCAGCAGTTACGGGACTACATTATCCTACGAGCAGTACTTC. Translation gives CASSYGTTLSYEQYF.

The chain combines TRBV18 with TRBJ2-7; 8 bases line up with TRBD1. Germline CDR1 KGHSH, CDR2 LQKENI. The CDR3 runs to 17 residues. The junction had 7 bases not matched to a gene; V was cut back by 0 bases and J by 0 bases. Here the CDR3 reads CASSPPAAGGSSYEQYF. CDR3 coding DNA: TGTGCCAGCTCACCACCCGCCGCAGGGGGCAGCTCCTACGAGCAGTACTTC.

V is TRBV12-3 or TRBV12-4 and J is TRBJ2-2, with no clear D. V lost 5 bases to trimming and J lost 6 bases, with 4 bases between them. The CDR3 runs to 11 residues. CDR3: CASSPSGELFF. CDR3 nucleotide sequence: TGTGCCAGCAGTCCCTCCGGGGAGCTGTTTTTT.